This TCR beta chain was obtained from a study of identical twins. Broader study findings: Cord blood's abundant beta clonotypes had fewer insertions, unlike memory repertoires. Researchers caution that invariant MAIT and iNKT cells could partly confound zero-insertion analyses.

The donor group consisted entirely of healthy Caucasians. This clonotype was picked up a small number of times. Its specificity is unknown. TCRdb re-called the 5' RACE reads through MiXCR, storing one row per CDR3 protein. The table lists fewer than 550,000 distinct CDR3 sequences, about 15% of them singletons. These data also featured in a second study, about yellow fever vaccine responses in identical twins.

The clonotype was recovered from a woman aged 18-30 years in good health. Specimen: CD4+ T cells sorted from blood.

DNA for the CDR3: TGTGCCAGTAGTATTGCGCACAATGAGCAGTTCTTC. It codes for CASSIAHNEQFF. This chain uses TRBV19 with TRBJ2-1, with unresolved D. The CDR3 consists of 12 residues. Germline lookup yields CDR1 LNHDA and CDR2 SQIVND (reference sequence). V was shortened by 3 bases and J by 5 bases, with 5 bases between the two germline ends.